This T cell receptor beta chain was retrieved from a study of radiation and T cells in renal cell carcinoma. The sample's time point: baseline pretreatment blood. Treatment meaning: 15 Gy SBRT to primary tumor, nephrectomy 4 weeks later. Generated by immunoSEQ multiplex PCR, the TCRdb table keeps only in-frame clones and is missing some. In the table there are about 150,000 clones, about 85% of which are singletons. This sequence originates from a woman between 70 and 85 years old with renal cell carcinoma. The sample consisted of blood, taken from a patient whose treatment included radiotherapy and nephrectomy.

The CDR3 spells CASSQGYEQYF. Here the CDR3 DNA reads TGTGCCAGCAGTCAGGGGTACGAGCAGTACTTC. The rearrangement links TRBV28 to TRBJ2-7; D is perhaps TRBD1 (6 bases). The CDR3 loop spans 11 amino acids. Germline-derived CDR1 and CDR2 are MDHEN and SYDVKM. Between the trimmed V and J ends, which lost 5 bases and 4 bases, there was a span of 6 bases.